The next 23 T cell receptor beta chains were all read from a single sample in a study of blood T cell repertoires in COVID-19. Only in-frame clones appear in the TCRdb table, and some are missing; sequencing was by immunoSEQ multiplex PCR. The table records around 270,000 clones, roughly 84% of them present only once. Sequencing used peripheral blood. These receptors came from a woman aged 40-49 years who had recovered from COVID-19.

The chain is built from TRBV18 and TRBJ2-7; the D gene is possibly TRBD1 (6 bases). Per germline, CDR1 KGHSH and CDR2 LQKENI. The CDR3 consists of 15 residues. The ends were cut back, 2 bases at V and 3 bases at J, with 14 bases in the middle. CDR3 amino acids: CASSPVSDRYYEQYF. The CDR3 DNA reads TGTGCCAGCTCACCAGTTTCGGACAGATACTACGAGCAGTACTTC.

The chain employs TRBV2 and TRBJ1-1; D possibly corresponds to TRBD1 (5 bases). Germline V gene data show CDR1 as SNHLY and CDR2 as FYNNEI. V lost 0 bases to trimming and J lost 3 bases, with 14 bases between them. The CDR3 has 16 amino acids. The CDR3 here is CASSEARSAGDTEAFF. CDR3 in DNA: TGTGCCAGCAGTGAAGCGCGATCGGCGGGGGACACTGAAGCTTTCTTT.

The rearrangement links TRBV19 to TRBJ2-1; 9 bases agree with TRBD2. The CDR3 spans 14 residues. V lost 6 bases, J lost 4 bases, and 4 bases stayed unmatched. Germline CDR1 and CDR2: LNHDA and SQIVND (reference sequence). The DNA of the CDR3 is TGTGCCAGTAGGGCGGGGGGGCCGTACAATGAGCAGTTCTTC. It translates to CASRAGGPYNEQFF.

This sequence joins TRBV27 and TRBJ2-1; D is perhaps TRBD1 (5 bases). The CDR3 spans 13 residues. Germline CDR1 reads MNHEY; CDR2 reads SMNVEV (reference sequence). V was trimmed by 3 bases and J by 7 bases, leaving 10 bases between them. The CDR3, as DNA: TGTGCCAGCAGTTTCAAGGGGATGAATGAGCAGTTCTTC. It is translated as CASSFKGMNEQFF.

The chain joins TRBV2 to TRBJ2-4, with D possibly TRBD2 on 6 matching bases. The germline V gene has CDR1 SNHLY and CDR2 FYNNEI. The CDR3 spans 15 residues. V was clipped by 3 bases and J by 8 bases, with 17 bases between them. The chain's CDR3 is CASSDPRNGGDIQYF. DNA for the CDR3: TGTGCCAGCAGTGACCCTCGGAACGGGGGTGACATTCAGTACTTC.

The chain uses TRBV28 and TRBJ2-7; D perhaps matches TRBD1 (5 bases). Trimming shortened V by 2 bases and J by 1 base, and 6 bases separated the two germline ends. CDR1 MDHEN and CDR2 SYDVKM come from the germline V gene. The CDR3 consists of 13 residues. The CDR3 nucleotides are TGTGCCAGCAGTTTAGGACAATCCTACGAGCAGTACTTC. Its protein is CASSLGQSYEQYF.

V is TRBV28 and J is TRBJ2-1; 8 nucleotides agree with TRBD2. The CDR3 runs to 14 residues. Germline-derived CDR1 and CDR2 are MDHEN and SYDVKM. V dropped 2 bases and J dropped 6; count of bases not matched to a gene: 3. The CDR3 DNA follows: TGTGCCAGCAGTTTACTAGCGGGCCTCAATGAGCAGTTCTTC. It is translated as CASSLLAGLNEQFF.

This chain joins TRBV5-1 and TRBJ1-2; 7 bases fit TRBD1. The germline V gene has CDR1 SGHRS and CDR2 YFSETQ. Trimming cost V 7 bases and J 5 bases; bases outside gene matches: 11. CDR3 length: 14 amino acids. The CDR3 DNA sequence: TGCGCCAGCCGAAATGGGACAGCAACTTATGGCTACACCTTC. Protein: CASRNGTATYGYTF.

The rearrangement joins TRBV2 to TRBJ2-5, with TRBD2 matching over 12 bases. Germline CDR1 SNHLY, CDR2 FYNNEI. The CDR3 has 15 residues. V lost 5 bases, J lost 7 bases, and 8 bases stayed unmatched. In DNA, the CDR3 is TGTGCCAGCAGTCCTAGCGGGGGGGCCTCCGGGACCCAGTACTTC. Amino acid sequence: CASSPSGGASGTQYF.

This clone is a singleton in its sample. The V gene is TRBV19, the J gene TRBJ2-7; the D gene is possibly TRBD1 (6 bases). Looked up from germline, CDR1 is LNHDA and CDR2 is SQIVND (reference sequence). This CDR3 comprises 16 residues. V gave up 5 bases and J gave up 0 bases, with 17 bases separating them. CDR3: CASSLRWDTSSYEQYF. CDR3 nucleotides: TGTGCCAGTAGTCTCCGTTGGGACACCAGCTCCTACGAGCAGTACTTC.

The gene calls are TRBV6-5 and TRBJ2-7, with 7 bases aligning to TRBD1. CDR1 MNHEY and CDR2 SVGAGI come from the germline V gene. CDR3 length: 14 residues. The ends lost 5 bases at V and 6 bases at J; junction bases unmatched: 10. In nucleotides, the CDR3 is TGTGCCAGCAGTCCTCAATCGACAGGGTCCGAGCAGTACTTC. This gives the protein CASSPQSTGSEQYF.

This clone appeared a few times. The chain recombines TRBV3-1 (or the pseudogene TRBV3-2) with TRBJ2-2; unclear D gene. The V end was cut by 4 bases, the J end by 2 bases, with 5 bases between. Germline CDR1 is LGHDT and CDR2 is YNNKEL (reference sequence). The CDR3 spans 13 residues. The CDR3 DNA follows: TGTGCCAGCAGCCCCCATAACACCGGGGAGCTGTTTTTT. Amino acid sequence: CASSPHNTGELFF.

The rearrangement links TRBV28 to TRBJ2-4; 7 nucleotides match TRBD1. In germline, CDR1 is MDHEN, CDR2 SYDVKM. V shed 6 bases and J 0 bases; nucleotides not matched to a gene: 8. The CDR3 is made up of 16 amino acids. The CDR3 is CASRDGQAVAKNIQYF. CDR3 nucleotides: TGTGCCAGCAGGGATGGACAGGCTGTAGCCAAAAACATTCAGTACTTC. Drawing the rest from reference TRBV28 and TRBJ2-4, the complete variable domain is DVKVTQSSRYLVKRTGEKVFLECVQDMDHENMFWYRQDPGLGLRLIYFSYDVKMKEKGDIPEGYSVSREKKERFSLILESASTNQTSMYLCASRDGQAVAKNIQYFGAGTRLSVL.

The rearrangement joins TRBV20-1 to TRBJ1-4, with unresolved D. With 7 bases removed from V and 7 bases from J, the gap between germline ends came to 10 bases. Germline CDR1 is DFQATT and CDR2 is SNEGSKA (reference sequence). The CDR3 runs 11 residues. The CDR3 loop reads CSGVFGEKLFF. The CDR3 region has the DNA TGCAGTGGAGTCTTTGGTGAAAAACTGTTTTTT.

The chain carries TRBV7-9 and TRBJ2-7; 8 bases line up with TRBD1. The V and J ends lost 8 bases and 4 bases, in that order; junction bases with no gene match: 10. This CDR3 is built from 14 residues. CDR1 and CDR2 from the germline V gene are SEHNR and FQNEAQ (reference sequence). Written as DNA, the CDR3 is TGTGCCAGCGCCGGGTGGCAGGGGGCGTACGAGCAGTACTTC. Protein sequence: CASAGWQGAYEQYF.

Worth noting for this clone: Other DNA sequences in this specimen translate into the identical CDR3. The gene calls are TRBV28 and TRBJ2-7; TRBD1 aligns across 7 bases. CDR3 size: 13 residues. Germline V gene lookup returns CDR1 MDHEN and CDR2 SYDVKM. V shed 4 bases and J 1 base; nucleotides not matched to a gene: 1. CDR3 sequence (DNA): TGTGCCAGCAGTTCGGGACAGTCCTACGAGCAGTACTTC. Translated, it gives CASSSGQSYEQYF.

The chain has TRBV6-5 and TRBJ1-2; D unclear. V was pared by 2 bases and J by 0 bases, with 4 bases between. The CDR3 is 13 residues long. Germline CDR1 reads MNHEY; CDR2 reads SVGAGI. CDR3 in DNA: TGTGCCAGCAGTTACAACTCTAACTATGGCTACACCTTC. This translates into CASSYNSNYGYTF.

Comments on this clone: Mismatch with germline at one junction end may stem from a read error. This sample includes further DNA sequences coding for the same CDR3. V and J are TRBV18 and TRBJ1-1, with D possibly TRBD1 on 5 matching bases. Per germline, CDR1 KGHSH and CDR2 LQKENI. The CDR3 totals 16 residues. The CDR3 region is CASSPREPTVNTEAFF. The CDR3 nucleotides are TGTGCTAGCTCACCTCGAGAACCGACAGTGAACACTGAAGCTTTCTTT.

This clone has a handful of counts. The chain joins TRBV11-2 to TRBJ1-6; D ambiguous. The CDR3 length is 16 residues. Germline V gene sequence: CDR1 SGHAT, CDR2 FQNNGV. With 5 bases removed from V and 10 bases from J, the gap between germline ends came to 21 bases. The CDR3 here is CASSPDWAESGSPLHF. The CDR3 bases are TGTGCCAGCAGCCCAGATTGGGCCGAAAGCGGCTCACCCCTCCACTTT.

This clone came up a few times. The genes are TRBV6-2 or TRBV6-3 and TRBJ1-2; D not resolved. From germline, CDR1 is MNHEY and CDR2 SVGEGT. Trimming took off 2 bases at V and 3 bases at J, with 13 bases between the two ends. The CDR3 runs 15 residues. This chain's CDR3 is CASSYGGRADYGYTF. DNA of the CDR3: TGTGCCAGCAGTTACGGAGGGAGGGCGGACTATGGCTACACCTTC.

This chain links TRBV10-3 with TRBJ2-7; 9 positions agree with TRBD1. V trimming: 4 bases; J trimming: 5 bases; junction bases outside the gene matches: 3. Germline CDR1 and CDR2: ENHRY and SYGVKD. The CDR3 contains 13 residues. CDR3 amino acids: CAISGTGVHEQYF. The CDR3 DNA is TGTGCCATCAGTGGGACAGGGGTCCACGAGCAGTACTTC.

The chain is built from TRBV29-1 and TRBJ2-4, with D maybe TRBD1 (6 bases). The germline V gene has CDR1 SQVTM and CDR2 ANQGSEA. The CDR3 loop spans 18 amino acids. Trimming removed 6 bases from V and 4 bases from J, with 28 bases in between. The CDR3 nucleotides are TGCAGCGTGTTCGGGACAACCGCCCCTCCTTTGTCTAAAAACATTCAGTACTTC. Its translation: CSVFGTTAPPLSKNIQYF.

This rearrangement joins TRBV27 to TRBJ1-5; D unclear. CDR3 size: 14 residues. Per germline, CDR1 MNHEY and CDR2 SMNVEV (reference sequence). V dropped 2 bases and J dropped 4 bases, with 9 bases sitting between them. The CDR3 protein is CASSLVGLNQPQHF. The CDR3 DNA sequence: TGTGCCAGCAGTTTAGTTGGCTTAAATCAGCCCCAGCATTTT.